This T cell receptor beta chain was found in a study of cytomegalovirus exposure and HLA in healthy donors. Profiled with immunoSEQ multiplex PCR; TCRdb holds only in-frame clones, not every one. The sample yields about 270,000 clones, 65% to 90% seen once. This clone was counted only a few times. The CDR3 runs to 15 residues. The validation cohort, a group of more than 100 subjects, included the donors and was separate from the roughly 670-subject first cohort. The sequenced material came from PBMCs. The chain joins TRBV21-1 to TRBJ2-2; the table's D call, TRBD1, has no DNA check behind it. TRBV21-1 is a known pseudogene. This clonotype was obtained from a woman aged 18 to 35 in good health and CMV-seronegative. The DNA for the CDR3 is TGTGCCAGCAGCAACGACACAGGGGCGCCCGGGGAGCTGTTTTTT. This gives the protein CASSNDTGAPGELFF.